This is a list of T cell receptor beta chains from one sample in a study of blood T cell repertoires in COVID-19. Profiled with immunoSEQ multiplex PCR; TCRdb holds only in-frame clones, not every one. The repertoire holds more than 65,000 clones, with approximately 85% as singletons. The sample was peripheral blood. These receptors originate from an older man with acute or convalescent COVID-19. Each CDR3 is given with its conserved first and last residue. A D gene is named only where the DNA matches it firmly. Expanded clones are given a class, and other clones once, few, many or no size at all.

DNA,CDR3,size,J,D,V
TGCGCCAGCAGCCGGACACAGGGCGCTCAAGAGACCCAGTACTTC,CASSRTQGAQETQYF,-,TRBJ2-5,-,TRBV5-1
TGTGCCAGCAGCCCGGCCGGGGGGCCGATCTCCTACGAGCAGTACTTC,CASSPAGGPISYEQYF,-,TRBJ2-7,-,TRBV11-2
TGTGCCAGCAGCTTTGCTAGTTCGGCGGGATTGGCCGAGCAGTACTTC,CASSFASSAGLAEQYF,few,TRBJ2-7,-,TRBV5-5
TGTGCCAGCAGCTTGGAAAGCGGGAGGGTGACCCAGTACTTC,CASSLESGRVTQYF,-,TRBJ2-5,TRBD2,TRBV5-8
TGTGCCAGCAGTCGGACAGGGTTGGGTGGCCAGCCCCAGCATTTT,CASSRTGLGGQPQHF,-,TRBJ1-5,TRBD1,TRBV2
TGTGCCAGCAGCTTAGACCGACTCTCCAACATTCAGTACTTC,CASSLDRLSNIQYF,-,TRBJ2-4,-,TRBV7-2
TGTGCCAGCAGCTATTCCGGGGTTTATAATTCACCCCTCCACTTT,CASSYSGVYNSPLHF,-,TRBJ1-6,-,TRBV5-6
TGTGCCAGCAGCTTGACCGACAGGGGCGAGCAGTACTTC,CASSLTDRGEQYF,-,TRBJ2-7,TRBD1,TRBV7-3
TGTGCCAGCAGTGAATCCTGGACTAGCGAGCAGTACTTC,CASSESWTSEQYF,-,TRBJ2-7,TRBD2,TRBV2
TGTGCCAGCAGGGGGACAGGGGGCGAGCAGTACTTC,CASRGTGGEQYF,-,TRBJ2-7,TRBD1,TRBV6-5
TGTGCCAGCAGCCCCGAGCGGGGGGGACCAGCAGATACGCAGTATTTT,CASSPERGGPADTQYF,-,TRBJ2-3,TRBD2,TRBV3-1/TRBV3-2
TGTGCCAGCAGCCCGCGGACTAGCGGGTCCATTGCCTACGAGCAGTACTTC,CASSPRTSGSIAYEQYF,once,TRBJ2-7,TRBD2,TRBV3-1/TRBV3-2
TGCAGCGTTGAAGATCCAGGGGCAGGCTGGGAGCAGTACTTC,CSVEDPGAGWEQYF,-,TRBJ2-7,-,TRBV29-1
TGTGCCAGCAGTTACGATGGACAGGGGGCGGTTGGCTACACCTTC,CASSYDGQGAVGYTF,once,TRBJ1-2,TRBD1,TRBV6-5
TGTGCCAGCAGCTTTAGGGAGGGGTTCACAGATACGCAGTATTTT,CASSFREGFTDTQYF,-,TRBJ2-3,TRBD2,TRBV9
TGTGCCAGCAGCTCCGGGACAGACTTTGTGGTTGGCTACACCTTC,CASSSGTDFVVGYTF,-,TRBJ1-2,TRBD1,TRBV7-6
TGTGCCAGCTCACCATCCCTTTTGGGGAACCGGGGGGAGACCCAGTACTTC,CASSPSLLGNRGETQYF,once,TRBJ2-5,-,TRBV18
TGTGCCAGCAGTTTTAGGCAGGGTGGCGATGGCTACACCTTC,CASSFRQGGDGYTF,-,TRBJ1-2,-,TRBV27
TGTGCCAGCAGCCAAGGAAAAGAGCGGGGGAAGGCAGATACGCAGTATTTT,CASSQGKERGKADTQYF,-,TRBJ2-3,TRBD2,TRBV3-1/TRBV3-2
TGTGCCAGCACCCCTGCCGGGACAGCTGACTCCTACAATGAGCAGTTCTTC,CASTPAGTADSYNEQFF,few,TRBJ2-1,TRBD1,TRBV28
TGTGCCAGCAGTTTTTCAGGAACTAGGGGCTACACCTTC,CASSFSGTRGYTF,-,TRBJ1-2,-,TRBV2
TGTGCCAGTAGTACAGGGTCCGGCCTACAAGAGACCCAGTACTTC,CASSTGSGLQETQYF,many,TRBJ2-5,-,TRBV19
TGTGCCAGTAGTAATACAGGGGGCTCGGTGGAGACCCAGTACTTC,CASSNTGGSVETQYF,once,TRBJ2-5,TRBD1,TRBV19
TGTGCCAGCAGTTTTACCCAGAATGGGCAGTTCTTC,CASSFTQNGQFF,-,TRBJ2-1,-,TRBV7-9
TGCGCCAGCAGCTTGGTCCAGGGGGCCACCGGGGAGCTGTTTTTT,CASSLVQGATGELFF,once,TRBJ2-2,TRBD1,TRBV5-1
TGTGCCAGCGGGTTAGCGGGAGGGCCGGGCAATGAGCAGTTCTTC,CASGLAGGPGNEQFF,-,TRBJ2-1,TRBD2,TRBV5-6
TGTGCCAGCAGCCAAGTCTTTTACGGGGGGTCCTACGAGCAGTACTTC,CASSQVFYGGSYEQYF,-,TRBJ2-7,TRBD2,TRBV3-1/TRBV3-2
TGTGCCAGCAGCTTTAACCGGGACAGGGGTCTCTATGGCTACACCTTC,CASSFNRDRGLYGYTF,once,TRBJ1-2,TRBD1,TRBV5-6
TGTGCCAGCAGCTCTAGCGGGGGGCCCACAGATACGCAGTATTTT,CASSSSGGPTDTQYF,-,TRBJ2-3,TRBD2,TRBV7-3
TGTGCCAGTAGTATAGAAGACGGACTCTCAGCTTTCTTT,CASSIEDGLSAFF,once,TRBJ1-1,-,TRBV19
TGTGCCAGCAGGGACTTCCCGGACGGGAACTATGGCTACACCTTC,CASRDFPDGNYGYTF,-,TRBJ1-2,-,TRBV6-5
TGCAGCGCAGTCCAGGGAACGAACGAGCAGTACTTC,CSAVQGTNEQYF,-,TRBJ2-7,-,TRBV29-1
TGCAGTGCGCAGGGGGCAGAGACCCAGTACTTC,CSAQGAETQYF,-,TRBJ2-5,TRBD1,TRBV20-1
TGTGCCATAGTCGGGACACACCAAGAGACCCAGTACTTC,CAIVGTHQETQYF,-,TRBJ2-5,-,TRBV28
TGTGCCAGCGGACAAGGAGGGGTTCTCACTGAAGCTTTCTTT,CASGQGGVLTEAFF,-,TRBJ1-1,-,TRBV6-5
TGTGCCACCAGTGATTCCCTACAGGGGGGCTATGGCTACACCTTC,CATSDSLQGGYGYTF,-,TRBJ1-2,TRBD1,TRBV24-1
TGTGCCAGCAGCTTAAAGACTAGCGGGAGAGAGACAGATACGCAGTATTTT,CASSLKTSGRETDTQYF,-,TRBJ2-3,TRBD2,TRBV7-2
TGCGCCAGCAGCCCTCATCCGGGACAACCAGGGGACACTGAAGCTTTCTTT,CASSPHPGQPGDTEAFF,-,TRBJ1-1,-,TRBV4-3
TGTGCCAGCCTCCGGGGAGGAAAAGCTACCAATCAGCCCCAGCATTTT,CASLRGGKATNQPQHF,-,TRBJ1-5,-,TRBV28
TGTGCCAGCAGCAAAGCTCCCTTTTTTGGTGGGGGCAAGGTCATTCAGTACTTC,CASSKAPFFGGGKVIQYF,-,TRBJ2-4,-,TRBV21-1
TGTGCCAGCAAGACAGGTTCAACCTACGAGCAGTACTTC,CASKTGSTYEQYF,-,TRBJ2-7,-,TRBV6-5
TGTGCCAGCGCGACAGTTTATAGCAATCAGCCCCAGCATTTT,CASATVYSNQPQHF,-,TRBJ1-5,-,TRBV7-2